Listed here is a single T cell receptor beta chain. What it binds is not known. This sample is part of a study of CD4 T cells in relation to SARS-CoV-2 and coronaviruses. Study in general: After 10 days of antigen culture, PBMC TCR beta CDR3s were sequenced. Negative control cultures got HIV-1 Nef peptides or no peptide. The restricting HLA molecule for shared crossreactive spike epitopes was mapped. General study results and limits: Monoreactive clones expanded significantly more to SARS-CoV-2 than crossreactive clones did.

The V gene end was trimmed by 0 bases and the J gene end by 3 bases; junction bases not matched to a gene: 4. Germline V gives CDR1 SGHTA, CDR2 FQGNSA. CDR3 size: 15 residues. Before the COVID-19 pandemic, during about 2010-2018, CD4+ T cells were taken from unexposed donors. The cells were cultured for about 10 days before CD4+ T cells were isolated. Produced via immunoSEQ multiplex PCR; TCRdb's table is partial and in-frame only. The repertoire includes roughly 29,000 clones, around 79% of them detected once, and 20% to 25% sits in the top ten. This receptor was identified in a human donor in good health. This chain joins TRBV7-2 and TRBJ2-7, with 8 bases that match TRBD2. Sequenced: CD4+ T cells from PBMCs, cultured in vitro. Here the CDR3 DNA reads TGTGCCAGCAGCTTAGCGCGGGGGGCCAACTACGAGCAGTACTTC. This sequence encodes CASSLARGANYEQYF.